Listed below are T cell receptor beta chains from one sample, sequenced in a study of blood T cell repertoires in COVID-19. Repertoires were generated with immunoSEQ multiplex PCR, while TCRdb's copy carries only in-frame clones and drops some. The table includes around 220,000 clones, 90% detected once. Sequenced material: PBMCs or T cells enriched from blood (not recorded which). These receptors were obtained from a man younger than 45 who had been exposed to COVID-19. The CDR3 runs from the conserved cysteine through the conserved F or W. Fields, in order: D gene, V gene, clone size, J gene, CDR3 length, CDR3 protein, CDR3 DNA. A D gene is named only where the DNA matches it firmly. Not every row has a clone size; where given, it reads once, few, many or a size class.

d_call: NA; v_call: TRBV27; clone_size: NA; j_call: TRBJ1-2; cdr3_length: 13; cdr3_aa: CASSTDSLGGYTF; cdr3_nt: TGTGCCAGCAGCACCGACAGCCTAGGGGGCTACACCTTC
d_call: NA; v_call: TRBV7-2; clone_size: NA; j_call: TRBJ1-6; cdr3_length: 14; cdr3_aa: CASSPGSNNSPLHF; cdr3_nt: TGTGCCAGCAGCCCAGGATCAAATAATTCACCCCTCCACTTT
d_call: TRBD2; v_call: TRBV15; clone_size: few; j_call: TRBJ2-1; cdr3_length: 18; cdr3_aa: CATSPNTPSGGFNNEQFF; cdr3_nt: TGTGCCACCAGCCCGAACACGCCTAGCGGGGGGTTTAACAATGAGCAGTTCTTC
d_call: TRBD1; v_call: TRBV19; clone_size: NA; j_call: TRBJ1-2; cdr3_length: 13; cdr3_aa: CASSIGQGAGYTF; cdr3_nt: TGTGCCAGTAGTATAGGACAGGGAGCGGGCTACACCTTC
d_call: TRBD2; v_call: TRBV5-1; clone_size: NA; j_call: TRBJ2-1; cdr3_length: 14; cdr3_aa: CASSLLAGGHEQFF; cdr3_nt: TGCGCCAGCAGCTTGCTGGCGGGGGGGCATGAGCAGTTCTTC
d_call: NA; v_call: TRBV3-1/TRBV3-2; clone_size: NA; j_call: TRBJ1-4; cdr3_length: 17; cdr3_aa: CASSQTWGGRDNEKLFF; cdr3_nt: TGTGCCAGCAGCCAGACATGGGGGGGTAGAGACAATGAAAAACTGTTTTTT
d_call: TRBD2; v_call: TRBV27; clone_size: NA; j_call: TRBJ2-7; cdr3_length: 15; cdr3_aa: CASSSAGRNIGEQYF; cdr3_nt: TGTGCCAGCAGTTCAGCGGGGAGGAATATTGGCGAGCAGTACTTC
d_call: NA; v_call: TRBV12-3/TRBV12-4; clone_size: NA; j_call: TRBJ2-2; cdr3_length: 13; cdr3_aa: CASSFEQTGELFF; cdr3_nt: TGTGCCAGCAGTTTCGAACAAACCGGGGAGCTGTTTTTT
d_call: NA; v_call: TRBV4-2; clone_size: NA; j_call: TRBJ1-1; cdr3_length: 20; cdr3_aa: CASSQDWGWLVGEGNTEAFF; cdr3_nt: TGTGCCAGCAGCCAAGATTGGGGTTGGCTGGTGGGCGAGGGGAACACTGAAGCTTTCTTT
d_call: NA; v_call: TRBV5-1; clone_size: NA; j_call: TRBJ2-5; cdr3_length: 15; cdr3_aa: CASSLGVREPETQYF; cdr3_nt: TGCGCCAGCAGCTTGGGAGTTCGCGAGCCAGAGACCCAGTACTTC
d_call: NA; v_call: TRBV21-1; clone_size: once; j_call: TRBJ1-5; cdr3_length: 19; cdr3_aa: CASSKVGERRGNSNQPQHF; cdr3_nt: TGTGCCAGCAGCAAAGTTGGAGAACGCAGGGGGAATAGCAATCAGCCCCAGCATTTT
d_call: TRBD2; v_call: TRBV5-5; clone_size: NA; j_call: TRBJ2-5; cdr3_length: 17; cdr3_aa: CASSLLAGGPVGETQYF; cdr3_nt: TGTGCCAGCAGCTTGCTAGCGGGGGGGCCCGTTGGAGAGACCCAGTACTTC
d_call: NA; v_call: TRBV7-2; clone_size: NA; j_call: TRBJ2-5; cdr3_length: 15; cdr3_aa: CASSLPEGEEETQYF; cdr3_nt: TGTGCCAGCAGCTTACCAGAGGGAGAAGAAGAGACCCAGTACTTC
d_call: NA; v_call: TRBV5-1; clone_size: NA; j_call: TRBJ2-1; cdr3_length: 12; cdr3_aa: CASSLVYNEQFF; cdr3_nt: TGCGCCAGCAGCTTGGTATACAATGAGCAGTTCTTC
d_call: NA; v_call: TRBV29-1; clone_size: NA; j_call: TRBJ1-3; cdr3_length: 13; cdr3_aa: CSVGSGMGNTIYF; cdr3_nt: TGCAGCGTCGGGTCGGGGATGGGAAACACCATATATTTT
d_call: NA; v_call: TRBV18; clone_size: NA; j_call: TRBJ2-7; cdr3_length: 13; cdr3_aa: CASSLDMTHEQYF; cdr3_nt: TGTGCCAGCTCACTAGACATGACCCACGAGCAGTACTTC
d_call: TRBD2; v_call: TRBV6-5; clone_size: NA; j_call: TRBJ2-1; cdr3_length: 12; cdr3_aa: CAVSGGNNEQFF; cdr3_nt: TGTGCCGTCAGCGGGGGCAACAATGAGCAGTTCTTC
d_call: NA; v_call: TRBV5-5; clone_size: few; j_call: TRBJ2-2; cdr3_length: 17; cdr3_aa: CASSSTRPPRDTGELFF; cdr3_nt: TGTGCCAGCAGCTCCACCCGCCCCCCCCGGGATACCGGGGAGCTGTTTTTT
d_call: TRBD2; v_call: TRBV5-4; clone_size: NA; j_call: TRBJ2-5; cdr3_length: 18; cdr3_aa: CASSPRTSGGRIQETQYF; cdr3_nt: TGTGCCAGCAGCCCCAGGACTAGCGGGGGCCGAATCCAAGAGACCCAGTACTTC
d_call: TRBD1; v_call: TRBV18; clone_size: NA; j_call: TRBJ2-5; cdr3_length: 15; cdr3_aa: CASSPQTGDRETQYF; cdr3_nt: TGTGCCAGCTCACCCCAGACAGGGGACAGAGAGACCCAGTACTTC
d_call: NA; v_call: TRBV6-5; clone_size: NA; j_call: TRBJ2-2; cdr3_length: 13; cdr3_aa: CASSQVFTGELFF; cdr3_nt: TGTGCCAGCAGTCAGGTTTTCACCGGGGAGCTGTTTTTT
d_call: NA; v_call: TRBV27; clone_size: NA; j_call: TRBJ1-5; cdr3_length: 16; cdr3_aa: CASSSRQDYSNQPQHF; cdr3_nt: TGTGCCAGCAGTTCCCGACAGGATTATAGCAATCAGCCCCAGCATTTT
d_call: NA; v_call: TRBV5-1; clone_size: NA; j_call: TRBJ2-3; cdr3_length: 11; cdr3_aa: CASSLQGTQYF; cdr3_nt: TGCGCCAGCAGCTTACAGGGTACGCAGTATTTT
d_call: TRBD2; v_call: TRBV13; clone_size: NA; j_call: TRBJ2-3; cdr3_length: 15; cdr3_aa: CASSQAGVGTDTQYF; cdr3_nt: TGTGCCAGCAGCCAAGCGGGGGTGGGCACAGATACGCAGTATTTT
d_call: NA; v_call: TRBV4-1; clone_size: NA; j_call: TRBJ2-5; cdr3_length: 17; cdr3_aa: CASSQSRGGLRQETQYF; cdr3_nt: TGCGCCAGCAGCCAAAGTAGAGGAGGGCTCCGCCAAGAGACCCAGTACTTC
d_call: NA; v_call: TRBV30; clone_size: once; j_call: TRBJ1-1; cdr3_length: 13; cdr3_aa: CAWTRGGNTEAFF; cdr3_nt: TGTGCCTGGACCCGGGGGGGAAACACTGAAGCTTTCTTT
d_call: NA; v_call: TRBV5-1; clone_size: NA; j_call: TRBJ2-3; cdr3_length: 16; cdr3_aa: CASSLARLVLFDTQYF; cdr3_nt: TGCGCCAGCAGCTTGGCCCGACTAGTACTTTTTGATACGCAGTATTTT
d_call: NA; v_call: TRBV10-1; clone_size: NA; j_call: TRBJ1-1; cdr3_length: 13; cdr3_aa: CATSVGANTEAFF; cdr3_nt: TGCGCCACCTCGGTGGGGGCGAACACTGAAGCTTTCTTT
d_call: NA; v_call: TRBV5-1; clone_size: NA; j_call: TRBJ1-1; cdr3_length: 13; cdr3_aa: CASSSKTGAEAFF; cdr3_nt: TGCGCCAGCAGCTCCAAGACGGGGGCTGAAGCTTTCTTT
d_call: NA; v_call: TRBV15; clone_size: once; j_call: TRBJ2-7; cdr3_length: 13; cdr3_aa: CATSRDAGPEQYF; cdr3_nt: TGTGCCACCAGCAGAGATGCGGGGCCCGAGCAGTACTTC
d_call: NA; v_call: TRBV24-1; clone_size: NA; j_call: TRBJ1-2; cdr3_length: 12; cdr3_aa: CATSASGYGYTF; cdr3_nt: TGTGCCACCAGTGCCTCAGGGTATGGCTACACCTTC
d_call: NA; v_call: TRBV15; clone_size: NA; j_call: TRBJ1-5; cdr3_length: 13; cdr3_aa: CATSRVRGQPQHF; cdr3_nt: TGTGCCACCAGCAGAGTCAGGGGTCAGCCCCAGCATTTT
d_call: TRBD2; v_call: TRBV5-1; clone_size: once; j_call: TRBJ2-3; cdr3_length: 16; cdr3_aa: CASSPASGGTTDTQYF; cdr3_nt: TGCGCCAGCAGCCCGGCTAGCGGGGGAACCACAGATACGCAGTATTTT
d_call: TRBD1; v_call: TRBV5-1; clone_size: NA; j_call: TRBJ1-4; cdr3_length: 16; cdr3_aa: CASSTTPGQGFEKLFF; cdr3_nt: TGCGCCAGCAGCACGACTCCGGGACAGGGTTTTGAAAAACTGTTTTTT
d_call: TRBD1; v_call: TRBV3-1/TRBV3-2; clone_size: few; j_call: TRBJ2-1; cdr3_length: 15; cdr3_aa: CASTYTGGSYNEQFF; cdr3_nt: TGTGCCAGCACCTATACAGGGGGCTCCTACAATGAGCAGTTCTTC
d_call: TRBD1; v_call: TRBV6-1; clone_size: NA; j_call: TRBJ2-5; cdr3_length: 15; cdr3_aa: CASSENRGNLGTQYF; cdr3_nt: TGTGCCAGCAGTGAAAACAGGGGCAACCTAGGGACCCAGTACTTC
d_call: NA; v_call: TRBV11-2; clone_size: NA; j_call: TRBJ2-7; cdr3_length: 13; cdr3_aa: CASSLVQNYEQYF; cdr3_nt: TGTGCCAGCAGCTTAGTACAGAACTACGAGCAGTACTTC
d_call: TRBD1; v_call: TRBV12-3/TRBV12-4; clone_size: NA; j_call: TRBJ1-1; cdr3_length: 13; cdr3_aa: CASSLKGATEAFF; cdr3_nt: TGTGCCAGCAGTTTAAAGGGGGCCACTGAAGCTTTCTTT
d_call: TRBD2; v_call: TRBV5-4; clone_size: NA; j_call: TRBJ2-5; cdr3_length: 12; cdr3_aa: CASSRTSGATYF; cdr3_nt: TGTGCCAGCAGCAGGACTAGCGGGGCCACCTACTTC
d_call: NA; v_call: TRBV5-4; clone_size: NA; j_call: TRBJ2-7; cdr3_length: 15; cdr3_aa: CASSSPAGQGVEQYF; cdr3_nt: TGTGCCAGCAGCTCCCCAGCAGGGCAAGGAGTCGAGCAGTACTTC
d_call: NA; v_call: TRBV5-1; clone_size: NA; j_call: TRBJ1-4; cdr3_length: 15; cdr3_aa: CASSKTRATNEKLFF; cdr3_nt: TGCGCCAGCAGCAAGACCCGGGCAACTAATGAAAAACTGTTTTTT
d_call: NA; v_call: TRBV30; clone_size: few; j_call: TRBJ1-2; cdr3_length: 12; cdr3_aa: CAWTGTNYGYTF; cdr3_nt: TGTGCCTGGACCGGGACAAACTATGGCTACACCTTC
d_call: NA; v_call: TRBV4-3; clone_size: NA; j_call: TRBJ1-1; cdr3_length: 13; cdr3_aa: CASSQDWNTEAFF; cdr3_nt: TGCGCCAGCAGCCAAGACTGGAACACTGAAGCTTTCTTT
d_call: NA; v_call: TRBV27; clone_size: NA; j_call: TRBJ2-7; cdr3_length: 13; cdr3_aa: CASSPRWGDEQYF; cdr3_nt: TGTGCCAGCAGTCCCCGTTGGGGGGACGAGCAGTACTTC
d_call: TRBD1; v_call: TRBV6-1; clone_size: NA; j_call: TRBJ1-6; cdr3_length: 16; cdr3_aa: CASSETGVGYNSPLHF; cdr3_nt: TGTGCCAGCAGTGAGACAGGGGTAGGGTATAATTCACCCCTCCACTTT
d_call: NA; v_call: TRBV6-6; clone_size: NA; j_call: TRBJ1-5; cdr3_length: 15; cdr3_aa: CASSYSRGTNQPQHF; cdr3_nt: TGTGCCAGCAGTTACTCTAGGGGAACCAATCAGCCCCAGCATTTT
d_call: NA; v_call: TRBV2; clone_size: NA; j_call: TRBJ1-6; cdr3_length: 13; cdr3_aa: CGGTDSYNSPLHF; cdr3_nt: TGTGGGGGCACGGACTCCTATAATTCACCCCTCCACTTT
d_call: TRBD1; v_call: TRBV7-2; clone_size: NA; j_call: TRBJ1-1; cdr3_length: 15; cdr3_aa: CASSSDHGQDTEAFF; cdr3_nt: TGTGCCAGCAGCTCGGACCATGGACAGGACACTGAAGCTTTCTTT
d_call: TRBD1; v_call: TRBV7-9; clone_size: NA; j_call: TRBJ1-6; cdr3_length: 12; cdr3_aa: CASSSDRLRLHF; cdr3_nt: TGTGCCAGCAGTTCGGACAGGCTCCGCCTCCACTTT
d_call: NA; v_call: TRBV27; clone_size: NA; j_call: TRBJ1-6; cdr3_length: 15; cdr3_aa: CASSSSRVSSSPLHF; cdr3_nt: TGTGCCAGCAGTTCATCCAGGGTTTCGAGTTCACCCCTCCACTTT